Reported below is one TCR beta chain. Antigen unknown. The germline CDR1 and CDR2 sequences are MNHNY and SVGAGI (reference sequence). This CDR3 spans 14 amino acids. The junction had 8 bases not matched to a gene; V was cut back by 6 bases and J by 5 bases. TCRdb's table, derived via immunoSEQ multiplex PCR, lists solely in-frame clones and lacks some. The sample shows about 76,000 clones, 84% of them seen only once. The data were obtained in a study of radiotherapy plus CTLA-4 blockade in lung cancer. Background on the study: 15% to 20% of enrolled patients responded objectively, and around 30% had disease control. Findings and limits, study-wide: Following radiotherapy plus ipilimumab, tumor-derived TCR clones expanded in the blood. Strongest reported response predictors: early blood clone changes and post-radiation interferon-beta.

Here the sequenced sample was peripheral blood, taken from a patient treated with radiotherapy plus ipilimumab. The TCR comes from a human donor with non-small cell lung cancer who had stable disease on radiotherapy plus ipilimumab. The chain links TRBV6-6 to TRBJ1-2; 8 positions match TRBD1. CDR3 in DNA: TGTGCCAGCAGCGCCGGGACAGGAGGTTATGGCTACACCTTC. Translating gives CASSAGTGGYGYTF.